This T cell receptor (beta chain) appears in the sequencing data of a study of technical replicates of blood from a handful of donors. Assay used: immunoSEQ multiplex PCR; TCRdb lists only in-frame clones, some missing. The sample holds tens of thousands of clones, 91% seen once. Germline V lookup: CDR1 MNHNS, CDR2 SASEGT. V lost 4 bases and J lost 4, with 9 bases in between. This CDR3 comprises 13 residues. This TCR came from a human donor in good health. Some clones in this sample may be carry-over from other donors' samples. The chain combines TRBV6-1 with TRBJ2-3; D unresolved. The sequenced sample consisted of T cells isolated from PBMCs. The CDR3 loop is CASSVSTSDTQYF. DNA for the CDR3: TGTGCCAGCAGTGTCTCTACCTCAGATACGCAGTATTTT.